This T cell receptor beta chain was sequenced for a study of cytomegalovirus exposure and HLA in healthy donors. The CDR3 has 15 residues. Germline values: CDR1 SSHAT, CDR2 FNYEAQ (reference sequence). This clone has only a few counts. Its ends do not fully match the called genes, so a read error is possible. TCRdb's copy holds only in-frame clones and misses some; the assay was immunoSEQ multiplex PCR. The data show tens of thousands of clones, more than 75% seen once. The receptor's source is a man younger than 30 in good health and CMV-seronegative. This sequence joins TRBV7-7 and TRBJ2-1; the match to TRBD2 covers 12 bases. The sequencing input was PBMCs. The CDR3 reads CASSTGTSGYNEQFF. In DNA, the CDR3 is TGTGCTAGCAGCACCGGGACTAGCGGGTACAATGAGCAGTTCTTC.